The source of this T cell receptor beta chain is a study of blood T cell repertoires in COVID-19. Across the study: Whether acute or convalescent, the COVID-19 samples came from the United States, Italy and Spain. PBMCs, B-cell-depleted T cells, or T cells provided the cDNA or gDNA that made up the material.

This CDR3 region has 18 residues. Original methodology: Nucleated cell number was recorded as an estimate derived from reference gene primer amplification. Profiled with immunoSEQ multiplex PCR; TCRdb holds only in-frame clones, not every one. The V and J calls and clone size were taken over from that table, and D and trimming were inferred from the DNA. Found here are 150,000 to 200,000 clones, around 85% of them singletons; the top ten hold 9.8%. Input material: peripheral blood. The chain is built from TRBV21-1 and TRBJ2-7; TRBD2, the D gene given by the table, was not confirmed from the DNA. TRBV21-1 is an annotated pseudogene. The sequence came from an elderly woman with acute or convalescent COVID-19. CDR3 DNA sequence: TGTGCCAGCAGCAAAGCCATCCCCCTAGCGGGGGGGCCCTACGAGCAGTACTTC. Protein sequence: CASSKAIPLAGGPYEQYF.